These 2 T cell receptor beta chains originate from one sample sequenced in a study of blood T cell repertoires in COVID-19. Measured with immunoSEQ multiplex PCR; TCRdb has only the in-frame clones, and not every one. The sample includes 100,000 to 120,000 clones, roughly 82% of them seen just once. Input material: peripheral blood. The origin of the receptors is an older woman with acute or convalescent COVID-19.

The chain combines TRBV15 with TRBJ1-5; a possible D gene is TRBD1 (5 bases). Trimming pared 0 bases from V and 9 bases from J, leaving 18 bases between. This CDR3 has 16 amino acids. Germline CDR1 LNHNV, CDR2 YYDKDF (reference sequence). The CDR3 loop reads CATSRDREGPNWPQHF. The CDR3 coding sequence is TGTGCCACCAGCAGAGATAGGGAGGGGCCGAATTGGCCCCAGCATTTT.

The rearrangement links TRBV5-1 to TRBJ1-1; a possible D gene is TRBD1 (6 bases). CDR1 is SGHRS and CDR2 is YFSETQ in the germline V gene. The CDR3 contains 14 residues. Trimming removed 2 bases at V and 4 bases at J, with 12 bases between. The CDR3 protein is CASSLWEGGTEAFF. In DNA form, the CDR3 reads TGCGCCAGCAGCTTATGGGAGGGGGGCACTGAAGCTTTCTTT.